This T cell receptor (beta chain) was found in a study of blood T cell repertoires in COVID-19 (dated by TCRdb to 2018 to 2020). For context, the study as a whole: Samples from collaborators originated in the United States, Italy and Spain and spanned both the acute and convalescent phases of COVID-19. The material from the prospective study consisted of cDNA or gDNA derived from T cells, B-cell-depleted T cells, or PBMCs. Subjects who had been exposed to COVID-19, were actively infected with it, or had recovered from it provided the deeply sampled blood TCRbeta repertoires that made up the dataset. The repertoires were released in a freely available public database meant as a resource for research on the immune response to SARS-CoV-2. The samples were drawn from the first 160 participants of the ongoing ImmuneRACE study and from 1,254 subjects provided by 6 global collaborators. Nearly every sample came with metadata listing a de-identified subject ID, COVID-19 status, age in years and sex. Where available, HLA class I and class II types were taken from metadata supplied by the sample provider and were not determined by assay-based typing.

What the work shows at the level of the full study, not this receptor alone: The quantity of clinical and demographic metadata differed by source and by participant and was supplied without curation.

The collaborating institutions used their own protocols to collect whole blood in K2EDTA tubes. Collaborator samples were shipped for TCRbeta analysis as frozen whole blood, isolated PBMCs, or DNA extracted from either sample type. TCRbeta CDR3 regions were amplified from genomic DNA by means of the immunoSEQ Assay, a bias-controlled multiplex PCR. The authors processed their data as follows. Within the assay, amplification of reference gene primers was used to estimate how many nucleated cells each sample contained. To quantify the absolute abundance of each unique TCRbeta CDR3 rearrangement, sequence reads were collapsed and filtered. Productive Simpson clonality was computed per sample as the square root of Simpson's diversity index over productive rearrangements. The table comes from immuneACCESS by way of TCRdb, which keeps in-frame sequences with V and J called. Part of the clones is missing from these tables; in studies checked, under half for an unresolved V gene and the rest for unknown reasons. Clone size and V and J calls were adopted from that table, with D and trimming inferred from the DNA. This sample lists around 130,000 clones; about 88% were detected once. The ten biggest clones cover 5.4% of the sample.

As regards this clone: Its antigen remains undetermined. Qualities for individual bases were not recorded, and no much larger clone is one base off.

The receptor comes from a human donor in a cohort sampled during active COVID-19. Sequences were obtained from peripheral blood.

The sequenced DNA: TGTGCCAGCAGGGCGGTAGACGAGCAGTACTTC. Its amino acids are CASRAVDEQYF. The receptor chain draws on TRBV2 and TRBJ2-7; the D gene cannot be resolved reliably. The CDR3 sequence holds 11 residues, the cysteine and phenylalanine included. Just the 33-base CDR3 DNA is kept, in frame starting at base 1. V drops 6 bases and J drops 5 bases, leaving 8 bases in between. The germline V gene supplies CDR1 SNHLY and CDR2 FYNNEI.